Detailed here is one T cell receptor beta chain. Its matching antigen is unknown. This specimen comes from a study of cytomegalovirus exposure and HLA in healthy donors. About the study: Per a later analysis, the roughly 690 first-cohort and approximately 120 validation repertoires shared one platform. Broader study findings: Reports described diagnosis of cytomegalovirus status by the classifier as highly specific and sensitive. Listed as cytomegalovirus-associated were more than 150 TCR beta chains.

J lost 2 bases, V lost 3 bases, and 2 bases had no gene match. Per germline, CDR1 MDHEN and CDR2 SYDVKM. This CDR3 has 14 amino acids. The assay was immunoSEQ multiplex PCR, and TCRdb's table has in-frame clones only and misses some. The sample yields about 160,000 clones, over 85% seen once. J is TRBJ1-2 and V is TRBV28; 8 positions match TRBD1. Sequenced input: PBMCs. The TCR comes from a man between 18 and 29 years old in good health and CMV-seropositive. The CDR3 sequence is CASSLTGANYGYTF. CDR3 bases: TGTGCCAGCAGTTTGACAGGGGCAAACTATGGCTACACCTTC.